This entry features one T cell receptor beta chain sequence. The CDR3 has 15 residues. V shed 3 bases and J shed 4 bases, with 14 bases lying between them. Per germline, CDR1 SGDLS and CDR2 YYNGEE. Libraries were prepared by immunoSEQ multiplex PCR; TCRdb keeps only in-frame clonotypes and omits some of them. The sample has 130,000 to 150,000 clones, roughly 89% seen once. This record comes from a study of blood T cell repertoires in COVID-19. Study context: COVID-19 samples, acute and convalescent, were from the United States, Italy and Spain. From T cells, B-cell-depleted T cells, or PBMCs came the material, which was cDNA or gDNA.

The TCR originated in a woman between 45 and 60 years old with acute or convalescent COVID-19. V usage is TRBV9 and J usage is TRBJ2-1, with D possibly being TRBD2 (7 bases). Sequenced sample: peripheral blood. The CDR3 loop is CASSGEGGGYNEQFF. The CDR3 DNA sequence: TGTGCCAGCAGCGGGGAGGGGGGAGGTTACAATGAGCAGTTCTTC.